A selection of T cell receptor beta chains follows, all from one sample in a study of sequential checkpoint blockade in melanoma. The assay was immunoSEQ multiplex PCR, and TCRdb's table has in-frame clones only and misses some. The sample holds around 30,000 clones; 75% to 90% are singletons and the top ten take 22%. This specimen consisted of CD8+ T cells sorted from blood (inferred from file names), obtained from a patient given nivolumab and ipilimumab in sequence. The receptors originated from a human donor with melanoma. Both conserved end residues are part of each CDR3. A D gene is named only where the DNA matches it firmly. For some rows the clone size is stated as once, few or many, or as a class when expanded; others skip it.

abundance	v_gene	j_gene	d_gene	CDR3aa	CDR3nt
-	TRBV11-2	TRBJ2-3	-	CASSLGGVASTDTQYF	TGTGCCAGCAGCTTAGGGGGGGTGGCTAGCACAGATACGCAGTATTTT
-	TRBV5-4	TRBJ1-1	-	CASSLAVAGPGDTEAFF	TGTGCCAGCAGCTTGGCCGTGGCCGGGCCAGGGGACACTGAAGCTTTCTTT
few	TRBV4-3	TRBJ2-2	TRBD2	CASSQSSGRITGELFF	TGCGCCAGCAGCCAATCTAGCGGGAGAATTACCGGGGAGCTGTTTTTT
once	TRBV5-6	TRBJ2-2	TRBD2	CASSLVTSGYAGELFF	TGTGCCAGCAGCTTGGTGACTAGCGGGTATGCCGGGGAGCTGTTTTTT
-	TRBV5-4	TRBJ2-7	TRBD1	CASRLGQGATYEQYF	TGTGCCAGCAGGTTGGGACAGGGCGCAACCTACGAGCAGTACTTC
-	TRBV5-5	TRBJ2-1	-	CASSLTPDNEQFF	TGTGCCAGCAGCTTGACTCCGGACAATGAGCAGTTCTTC
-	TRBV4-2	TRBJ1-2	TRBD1	CASSPGQMNDYGYTF	TGTGCCAGCAGCCCGGGACAGATGAATGACTATGGCTACACCTTC
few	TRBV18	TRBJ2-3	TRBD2	CASRAGTRFFTDTQYF	TGTGCCAGCAGGGCCGGGACTAGATTCTTCACAGATACGCAGTATTTT
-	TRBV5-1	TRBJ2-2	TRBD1	CASSSGTGAVVTGELFF	TGCGCCAGCAGCTCCGGGACAGGGGCCGTTGTCACCGGGGAGCTGTTTTTT
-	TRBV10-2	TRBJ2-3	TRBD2	CASSGTSVSTDTQYF	TGCGCCAGCAGTGGGACTAGCGTTAGCACAGATACGCAGTATTTT
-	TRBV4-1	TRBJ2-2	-	CASSQDLFGELFF	TGCGCCAGCAGCCAAGATCTGTTCGGGGAGCTGTTTTTT
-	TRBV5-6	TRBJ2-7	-	CASSEGDISYEQYF	TGTGCCAGCAGCGAAGGGGACATATCCTACGAGCAGTACTTC
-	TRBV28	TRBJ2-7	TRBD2	CAALPGEGNTYEQYF	TGTGCCGCTCTCCCGGGGGAGGGAAATACCTACGAGCAGTACTTC
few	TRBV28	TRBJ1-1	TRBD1	CASSPTGGPEAFF	TGTGCCAGCAGTCCCACAGGGGGCCCTGAAGCTTTCTTT
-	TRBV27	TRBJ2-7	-	CASGWGVEQYF	TGTGCCAGCGGATGGGGGGTCGAGCAGTACTTC
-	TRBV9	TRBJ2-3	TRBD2	CASSVGSGGRDTQYF	TGTGCCAGCAGCGTAGGGTCGGGGGGGCGCGATACGCAGTATTTT
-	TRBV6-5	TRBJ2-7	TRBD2	CASTRGLDYEQYF	TGTGCCAGCACCCGGGGACTAGACTACGAGCAGTACTTC
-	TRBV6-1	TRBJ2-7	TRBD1	CASSPLGQNYEQYF	TGTGCCAGCAGCCCTTTGGGACAGAACTACGAGCAGTACTTC
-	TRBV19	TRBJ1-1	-	CASTLLRENTEAFF	TGTGCCAGTACCCTCCTGAGGGAGAACACTGAAGCTTTCTTT
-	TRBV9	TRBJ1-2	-	CASSPGRNYGYTF	TGTGCCAGCAGCCCAGGGAGGAACTATGGCTACACCTTC
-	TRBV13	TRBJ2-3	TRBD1	CASSLGLRRGRTDTQYF	TGTGCCAGCAGCTTAGGCCTTCGCAGGGGGCGGACAGATACGCAGTATTTT
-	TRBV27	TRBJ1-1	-	CASSWSRDGEAFF	TGTGCCAGCAGTTGGAGCAGGGATGGTGAAGCTTTCTTT
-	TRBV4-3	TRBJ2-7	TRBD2	CASSLLTSGRGGEQYF	TGCGCCAGCAGCCTACTGACTAGCGGGAGGGGAGGTGAGCAGTACTTC
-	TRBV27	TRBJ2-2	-	CASSPLTGELFF	TGTGCCAGCAGTCCACTAACCGGGGAGCTGTTTTTT
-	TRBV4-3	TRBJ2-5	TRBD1	CASSQRTGGRETQYF	TGCGCCAGCAGCCAAAGGACAGGGGGGCGGGAGACCCAGTACTTC
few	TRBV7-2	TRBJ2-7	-	CASSLLADLYEQYF	TGTGCCAGCAGCTTGTTAGCGGACTTATACGAGCAGTACTTC
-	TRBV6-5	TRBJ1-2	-	CASRSGAGGYTF	TGTGCCAGCAGATCAGGGGCAGGTGGCTACACCTTC
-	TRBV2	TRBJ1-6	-	CASSPESLRNSPLHF	TGTGCCAGCAGTCCTGAGAGTTTACGGAATTCACCCCTCCACTTT
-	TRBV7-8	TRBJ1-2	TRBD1	CASSSRTGKMYGYTF	TGTGCCAGCAGCTCCCGGACAGGGAAGATGTATGGCTACACCTTC
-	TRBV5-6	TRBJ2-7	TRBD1	CASSLGGGGTEIYEQYF	TGTGCCAGCAGCTTGGGAGGGGGTGGGACAGAAATCTACGAGCAGTACTTC
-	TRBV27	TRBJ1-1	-	CASSYAGMNTEAFF	TGTGCCAGCAGTTACGCGGGGATGAACACTGAAGCTTTCTTT